This T cell receptor (beta chain) is drawn from a study of blood T cell repertoires in COVID-19. Study information: The analysed material was cDNA or gDNA that came from T cells, B-cell-depleted T cells, or PBMCs.

Generated by immunoSEQ multiplex PCR, the TCRdb table keeps only in-frame clones and is missing some. Of roughly 180,000 clones in the sample, 75% to 80% were seen once. Remarks on this clone: The same CDR3 arises from other DNA sequences in this sample as well.

The V gene end was trimmed by 2 bases and the J gene end by 5 bases; junction bases not matched to a gene: 6. This CDR3 has 14 residues. Per germline, CDR1 GTSNPN and CDR2 SVGIG (reference sequence). The sequencing sample was made of peripheral blood. The chain couples TRBV30 to TRBJ2-5; 9 positions agree with TRBD2. This TCR derives from a woman aged 45-65 years with active or convalescent COVID-19. Written as DNA, the CDR3 is TGTGCCTGGAGTTTAGCGGGGGTCGGGGAGACCCAGTACTTC. It is translated as CAWSLAGVGETQYF.